This T cell receptor (beta chain) emerged from a study of tumor-infiltrating lymphocytes in primary liver carcinoma. Study-level background: Samples produced roughly 3.65 to 7.13 million productive TCRbeta reads, comparable across tissue types. Findings and limits, study-wide: Blood's top-250-clone fraction was significantly lower than that of tumors (p = 0.039).

On this clonotype itself: Its antigen is not identified.

Unsorted whole blood supplied the RNA, and germline DNA was extracted too. Starting from approximately 470 ng of total RNA, TCR beta cDNA was produced with a primer in the constant region. It was through three nested multiplex PCR rounds of slightly modified ARM-PCR that TCR beta libraries arose. TRBV1-TRBV30 forward primers and a C-beta reverse primer were used in the first two PCR rounds, which each ran for 9 to 10 cycles. One entry per CDR3 protein, called by TCRdb with MiXCR from the multiplex PCR reads. The sample lists 300,000 to 400,000 distinct CDR3 sequences, less than 75% occurring once. Germline CDR1 reads MNHEY; CDR2 reads SVGAGI. The CDR3 totals 17 residues. The germline V and J ends were trimmed by 1 base and 7 bases, with 17 bases remaining between them.

The TCR originated in a man in his forties or fifties with primary liver carcinoma and hepatitis B virus infection. Sequencing was carried out using peripheral blood. This chain joins TRBV6-5 and TRBJ1-6; D is ambiguous. The CDR3 reads CASSYWMLARGNSPLHF. CDR3 DNA sequence: TGTGCCAGCAGTTACTGGATGCTAGCTCGCGGAAATTCACCCCTCCACTTT.